The 24 T cell receptor beta chains presented below share a single source sample, sequenced in a study of blood T cells in healthy people across ages. Using a J-beta primer mix together with a sample-barcoded 5' primer, a second PCR was run for roughly 7 to 12 cycles. TCRdb re-analysed the 5' RACE reads in MiXCR, keeping a single row per CDR3 protein. The sample has roughly 830,000 distinct CDR3 sequences, around 62% seen once. Sequencing was carried out using blood. These receptors were collected from a man younger than 45 in good health.

This chain connects TRBV20-1 to TRBJ1-2, with D uncertain. V was cut by 3 bases and J by 3 bases, with 11 bases left in between. Germline loops: CDR1 DFQATT, CDR2 SNEGSKA (reference sequence). This CDR3 comprises 13 residues. The CDR3, as DNA: TGCAGTGCTAGGGACCGAACAGACTATGGCTACACCTTC. Amino acid sequence: CSARDRTDYGYTF.

This clonotype was seen a single time. One junction end does not reproduce the germline sequence, and a read error may be involved. The chain joins TRBV4-2 to TRBJ2-3; TRBD2 matches 9 bases. The CDR3 length is 17 residues. The germline V gene encodes CDR1 LGHNA and CDR2 YNFKEQ. In DNA form, the CDR3 reads TGTGCCAGCAACCAAGATCCCGCGGGGGGGCCGTCAGATACGCAGTATTTT. The encoded protein is CASNQDPAGGPSDTQYF.

The sample holds one count of this clonotype. The chain carries TRBV27 and TRBJ1-5, with 10 nucleotides matching TRBD1. Germline CDR1 MNHEY, CDR2 SMNVEV (reference sequence). This CDR3 is built from 16 residues. V shed 4 bases and J 7 bases; nucleotides not matched to a gene: 10. The CDR3 bases are TGTGCCAGCAGTTCGTATGGGACAGGGGTCTGGCAGCCCCAGCATTTT. Its translation is CASSSYGTGVWQPQHF.

In nucleotides, the CDR3 is TGTGCCAGCAGCCCTACAGGGGTCAATCAGCCCCAGCATTTT. Amino acids: CASSPTGVNQPQHF. The chain combines TRBV27 with TRBJ1-5; 7 positions agree with TRBD1. Germline CDR1 MNHEY, CDR2 SMNVEV (reference sequence). Trimming at V came to 6 bases and at J to 3 bases, leaving 5 bases not matched to a gene. The CDR3 is made up of 14 amino acids.

The V gene is TRBV7-2, the J gene TRBJ1-2; perhaps TRBD1 as D (6 bases). CDR1 and CDR2 (germline): SGHTA, FQGNSA. Trimming shortened V by 5 bases and J by 8 bases, and 18 bases separated the two germline ends. The CDR3 runs to 14 residues. CDR3 in DNA: TGTGCCAGCAGCCCAATCGGGACAAGAGGGGGCTACACCTTC. Translated, it gives CASSPIGTRGGYTF. Variable domain in full (rest from reference TRBV7-2 and TRBJ1-2): GAGVSQSPSNKVTEKGKDVELRCDPISGHTALYWYRQSLGQGLEFLIYFQGNSAPDKSGLPSDRFSAERTGGSVSTLTIQRTQQEDSAVYLCASSPIGTRGGYTFGSGTRLTVV.

V gene TRBV2 combines with J gene TRBJ1-5; TRBD1 is a possible D gene (5 bases). V was shortened by 5 bases and J by 3 bases, with 14 bases between the two germline ends. There are 15 residues in the CDR3. Germline V gene data show CDR1 as SNHLY and CDR2 as FYNNEI. The CDR3 DNA reads as TGTGCCAGCAGTCAAGACAGAGCTAACAATCAGCCCCAGCATTTT. Its translation is CASSQDRANNQPQHF.

The chain carries TRBV5-1 and TRBJ2-1; 11 positions match TRBD2. The CDR3 is 16 amino acids. Per the germline V gene, CDR1 is SGHRS and CDR2 is YFSETQ. V shed 0 bases, J shed 4 bases, and the junction held 3 bases outside the gene matches. CDR3 region: CASSLGLAGRYNEQFF. The CDR3 bases are TGCGCCAGCAGCTTGGGACTAGCGGGGCGATACAATGAGCAGTTCTTC. The full variable domain, completed using reference TRBV5-1 and TRBJ2-1, is KAGVTQTPRYLIKTRGQQVTLSCSPISGHRSVSWYQQTPGQGLQFLFEYFSETQRNKGNFPGRFSGRQFSNSRSEMNVSTLELGDSALYLCASSLGLAGRYNEQFFGPGTRLTVL.

The V call is TRBV10-3, the J call TRBJ1-1; possible D gene TRBD1, 5 bases. The germline V gene has CDR1 ENHRY and CDR2 SYGVKD. V dropped 8 bases and J dropped 1 base, with 20 bases sitting between them. The CDR3 spans 16 residues. CDR3 in amino acids: CAIQTQVGLPNTEAFF. CDR3 bases: TGTGCCATCCAGACTCAGGTGGGGCTCCCGAACACTGAAGCTTTCTTT.

This clonotype turned up a few times. The V and J genes are TRBV9 and TRBJ2-1; the D is unclear. V lost 0 bases and J lost 5, with 9 bases in between. CDR1 and CDR2 from the germline V gene are SGDLS and YYNGEE. This CDR3 comprises 14 residues. The CDR3 DNA reads TGTGCCAGCAGCGTAGGAGGACCCCACAATGAGCAGTTCTTC. Translating gives CASSVGGPHNEQFF.

The J gene is TRBJ2-3, the V gene TRBV20-1; 7 bases match TRBD2. The V segment lost 6 bases and the J segment 4 bases; nucleotides outside the gene matches: 7. Per germline, CDR1 DFQATT and CDR2 SNEGSKA (reference sequence). The CDR3 loop spans 13 amino acids. CDR3 sequence (DNA): TGCAGTGCCGGGACCGGGGGGTCAGATACGCAGTATTTT. Its translation is CSAGTGGSDTQYF.

On this clonotype: A junction boundary mismatches the germline segment, possibly from a read error. The V call is TRBV4-3, the J call TRBJ2-3, with 7 bases that match TRBD1. Germline CDR1 and CDR2: LGHNA and YSLEER. The CDR3 contains 15 residues. CDR3 DNA: TGCGCCGGCAGCCAGGGGACAGTACCGTCAGATACGCAGTATTTT. Residues: CAGSQGTVPSDTQYF.

CDR3 in DNA: TGCAGCGCTCCGGCCCCCTCGTTGGGGCAGTTCTTC. Translation gives CSAPAPSLGQFF. The V call is TRBV29-1, the J call TRBJ2-1; the D is unclear. This CDR3 has 12 amino acids. CDR1 is SQVTM, CDR2 ANQGSEA, per germline. V lost 7 bases to trimming and J lost 12 bases, with 19 bases between them.

The rearrangement links TRBV7-2 to TRBJ2-5; tentatively, D is TRBD1 or TRBD2 (5 bases each). Germline CDR1 is SGHTA and CDR2 is FQGNSA. This CDR3 is built from 13 residues. V lost 11 bases, J lost 7 bases, and 20 bases lay in between. In DNA, the CDR3 is TGTGCCGTTTTGGCGGCGCGTGGGGGGACCCAGTACTTC. Its translation: CAVLAARGGTQYF.

The genes are TRBV10-3 and TRBJ2-4; 7 bases map to TRBD1. The J call may not be correct, given that the DNA end is closer to TRBJ2-7. Germline V CDR1 and CDR2: ENHRY, SYGVKD. The CDR3 totals 15 residues. CDR3 in amino acids: CAISGTSTGWDEQYF. CDR3 nucleotide sequence: TGTGCCATCAGTGGGACTTCGACAGGGTGGGACGAGCAGTACTTC.

The chain links TRBV7-9 to TRBJ2-3; 8 nucleotides align to TRBD1. Germline CDR1 SEHNR, CDR2 FQNEAQ (reference sequence). Trimming took 2 bases from V and 3 from J; bases not matched to a gene: 4. The CDR3 length is 15 residues. This CDR3 reads CASSLWTGTTDTQYF. The CDR3 coding sequence is TGTGCCAGCAGCTTATGGACAGGGACGACAGATACGCAGTATTTT.

The rearrangement links TRBV4-1 to TRBJ2-7; TRBD1 matches 10 bases. The J segment lost 1 base and the V segment lost 3 bases, leaving 3 bases of the junction unmatched. From germline, CDR1 is MGHRA and CDR2 YSYEKL. The CDR3 is 15 amino acids. The CDR3 bases are TGCGCCAGCAGCCACCCGGGACAGGGGTCCTACGAGCAGTACTTC. Amino acid sequence: CASSHPGQGSYEQYF.

This CDR3 is CASTQAFSGNTIYF. In DNA, the CDR3 is TGTGCCAGCACCCAGGCCTTCTCTGGAAACACCATATATTTT. The chain combines TRBV7-2 with TRBJ1-3; no clear D. With 7 bases removed from V and 0 bases from J, the gap between germline ends came to 10 bases. Looked up from germline, CDR1 is SGHTA and CDR2 is FQGNSA. This CDR3 comprises 14 residues.

V usage is TRBV4-3 and J usage is TRBJ2-1, with 11 bases fitting TRBD2. V gave up 4 bases and J gave up 6 bases; unmatched junction bases: 8. The CDR3 is 16 amino acids. CDR1 and CDR2 from the germline V gene are LGHNA and YSLEER. CDR3 amino acids: CASSLAFSGGANEQFF. The CDR3 DNA follows: TGCGCCAGCAGCCTGGCTTTTAGCGGGGGGGCCAATGAGCAGTTCTTC.

This chain connects TRBV2 to TRBJ2-1; 8 bases align to TRBD1. CDR1 and CDR2 from the germline V gene are SNHLY and FYNNEI. This CDR3 region has 14 residues. Trimming at V came to 3 bases and at J to 2 bases, leaving 0 bases not matched to a gene. The CDR3 here is CASSETGAYNEQFF. CDR3 sequence (DNA): TGTGCCAGCAGTGAGACAGGGGCCTACAATGAGCAGTTCTTC.

V is TRBV29-1 and J is TRBJ2-1; the D is unclear. This CDR3 region has 12 residues. Per the germline V gene, CDR1 is SQVTM and CDR2 is ANQGSEA. Trimming took 6 bases from V and 12 from J, leaving 18 bases between them. The CDR3 nucleotides read TGCAGCGTCCCTCCGGCCCTTAAGGGGCAGTTCTTC. Amino acids: CSVPPALKGQFF.

V is TRBV2 and J is TRBJ2-3; 8 nucleotides line up with TRBD1. The trim removed 2 bases at V and 13 bases at J, leaving 11 bases unmatched. Germline loops: CDR1 SNHLY, CDR2 FYNNEI. The length of the CDR3 is 14 residues. For the CDR3, the DNA is TGTGCCAGCAGTGAAAGCACAGGGGGGTTAGTCGAGTATTTT. The encoded protein is CASSESTGGLVEYF.

The chain has TRBV2 and TRBJ2-7; 8 bases agree with TRBD2. The J call could be wrong; TRBJ2-5 is a better fit for the DNA end. This CDR3 has 15 residues. Germline values: CDR1 SNHLY, CDR2 FYNNEI. As DNA, the CDR3 is TGTGCCACCTCTCCCGGGGGGGGTTCAGCAGAGACCCAGTACTTC. It codes for CATSPGGGSAETQYF.

This chain joins TRBV28 and TRBJ2-1; 12 bases line up with TRBD2. Near its end, the DNA agrees better with TRBJ2-7, so the J call may be wrong. The CDR3 totals 15 residues. The germline gives CDR1 MDHEN, CDR2 SYDVKM. The CDR3 spells CASSTSGGSYNEQYF. CDR3 nucleotides: TGTGCCAGCAGTACTAGCGGGGGGTCTTACAATGAGCAGTACTTC.

The chain employs TRBV7-2 and TRBJ2-5; D might be TRBD1 (5 bases). CDR3 length: 13 amino acids. The V gene lost 3 bases and the J gene lost 1 base, with 6 bases spanning the gap. The germline CDR1 and CDR2 sequences are SGHTA and FQGNSA. Here the CDR3 DNA reads TGTGCCAGCAGCTTCAGGGTCCAAGAGACCCAGTACTTC. Protein: CASSFRVQETQYF.